This TCR beta chain stems from a study of blood T cell repertoires in COVID-19. Background on the study: Both acute and convalescent COVID-19 samples were obtained from the United States, Italy and Spain. The cDNA or gDNA used as material had been derived from T cells, B-cell-depleted T cells, or PBMCs.

V dropped 3 bases and J dropped 2 bases, with 14 bases sitting between them. The CDR3 totals 17 residues. The germline V gene encodes CDR1 MDHEN and CDR2 SYDVKM. In the authors' methods: Using reference gene primer amplification, nucleated cell counts were estimated. Clones were read by immunoSEQ multiplex PCR, and TCRdb kept only the in-frame ones, dropping some. The V and J calls and clone size are taken from that table; D and trimming were inferred from the DNA. The sample records some 100,000 clones, 80% to 95% being singletons. The sequence came from a man aged 65 to 85 with acute or convalescent COVID-19. Material: peripheral blood. The chain carries TRBV28 and TRBJ2-6; D may be TRBD1 (5 bases). CDR3 sequence reads: CASSFWQGSPGANVLTF. The CDR3 DNA reads TGTGCCAGCAGTTTTTGGCAGGGATCCCCTGGGGCCAACGTCCTGACTTTC. The complete variable domain, with remaining parts taken from reference TRBV28 and TRBJ2-6, reads DVKVTQSSRYLVKRTGEKVFLECVQDMDHENMFWYRQDPGLGLRLIYFSYDVKMKEKGDIPEGYSVSREKKERFSLILESASTNQTSMYLCASSFWQGSPGANVLTFGAGSRLTVL.